These T cell receptor beta chains were read from a single sample in a study of molecular identifiers for immune sequencing clone quantification. MiXCR, applied by TCRdb to the PCR reads, yields one record per CDR3 protein. The sample holds some 100,000 distinct CDR3 sequences, over 15% seen once. Sequencing input: naive CD8+ T cells from blood, with Jurkat cell RNA spiked in. Receptors were obtained from a human donor in good health. Some libraries in this study had Jurkat cell RNA spiked in. CDR3s include the opening cysteine and the closing phenylalanine or tryptophan. The order of the fields is J gene, V gene, clone size, D gene, CDR3 DNA, CDR3 protein. The D gene is left open where the match is weak. A clone size is listed for some rows: how often the clone was seen (once, few, many), or a class if it is expanded.

j_gene: TRBJ2-2; v_gene: TRBV29-1; abundance: NA; d_gene: TRBD1; CDR3nt: TGCAGCGTGAACGATCAGGGGGCGCTTAATCCGAACACCGGGGAGCTGTTTTTT; CDR3aa: CSVNDQGALNPNTGELFF
j_gene: TRBJ2-3; v_gene: TRBV11-2; abundance: NA; d_gene: TRBD2; CDR3nt: TGTGCCAGCCTGGCTAGCGGGACGTCAGATACGCGGTATTTT; CDR3aa: CASLASGTSDTRYF
j_gene: TRBJ1-5; v_gene: TRBV4-1; abundance: many; d_gene: NA; CDR3nt: TGCGCCAGCAGCCAAGGGGTGGAACAGCCCCAGCATTTT; CDR3aa: CASSQGVEQPQHF
j_gene: TRBJ1-5; v_gene: TRBV13; abundance: many; d_gene: NA; CDR3nt: TGTGCCAGCAGCTTAAGGGTCCTAAATCAGCCCCAGCATTTT; CDR3aa: CASSLRVLNQPQHF
j_gene: TRBJ2-4; v_gene: TRBV28; abundance: many; d_gene: NA; CDR3nt: TGTGCCAGCAGCCCCCGGCCGGTGCCAAACATTCAGTACTTC; CDR3aa: CASSPRPVPNIQYF
j_gene: TRBJ2-3; v_gene: TRBV4-1; abundance: many; d_gene: NA; CDR3nt: TGCGCCAGCAGCCCTACGGATCTCCTAGCTAGCACAGATACGCAGTATTTT; CDR3aa: CASSPTDLLASTDTQYF
j_gene: TRBJ2-3; v_gene: TRBV7-9; abundance: NA; d_gene: TRBD1; CDR3nt: TGTGCCAGCAGCTTCGGGACAGGGCACACAGATACGCAGTATTTT; CDR3aa: CASSFGTGHTDTQYF
j_gene: TRBJ1-2; v_gene: TRBV5-1; abundance: many; d_gene: NA; CDR3nt: TGCGCCAGCAGCTCGTATTGGGGCTACACCTTC; CDR3aa: CASSSYWGYTF
j_gene: TRBJ1-2; v_gene: TRBV3-1; abundance: many; d_gene: NA; CDR3nt: TGTGCCAGCAGCCAAGAACAGCAGAAAATTAACTATGGCTACACCTTC; CDR3aa: CASSQEQQKINYGYTF
j_gene: TRBJ2-1; v_gene: TRBV12-5; abundance: many; d_gene: TRBD1; CDR3nt: TGTGCTAGCACCGGGACAGAGTACAATGAGCAGTTCTTC; CDR3aa: CASTGTEYNEQFF
j_gene: TRBJ2-2; v_gene: TRBV7-9; abundance: many; d_gene: NA; CDR3nt: TGTGCCAGCAGCTTGACGCCCGTCAAAGCAACGAACACCGGGGAGCTGTTTTTT; CDR3aa: CASSLTPVKATNTGELFF
j_gene: TRBJ2-5; v_gene: TRBV5-1; abundance: many; d_gene: TRBD1; CDR3nt: TGCGCCAGCAGCTTGTTGACAGGGGGCCAAGAGACCCAGTACTTC; CDR3aa: CASSLLTGGQETQYF
j_gene: TRBJ1-4; v_gene: TRBV6-1; abundance: many; d_gene: NA; CDR3nt: TGTGCCAGCAGTGAACGGGCACCCGGTCTCTCTTTCTTTAATGAAAAACTGTTTTTT; CDR3aa: CASSERAPGLSFFNEKLFF
j_gene: TRBJ2-7; v_gene: TRBV6-2/TRBV6-3; abundance: many; d_gene: NA; CDR3nt: TGTGCCAGCTCCGAGGGGTACGAGCAGTACTTC; CDR3aa: CASSEGYEQYF
j_gene: TRBJ1-4; v_gene: TRBV7-6; abundance: many; d_gene: NA; CDR3nt: TGTGCCAGCAGCGCCACACCGACTCTAGGGGGTGTTAATGAAAAACTGTTTTTT; CDR3aa: CASSATPTLGGVNEKLFF
j_gene: TRBJ2-1; v_gene: TRBV7-6; abundance: many; d_gene: NA; CDR3nt: TGTGCCAGCAGCTTAGCGGGGGCCCCGTTGAATGAGCAGTTCTTC; CDR3aa: CASSLAGAPLNEQFF
j_gene: TRBJ1-1; v_gene: TRBV13; abundance: many; d_gene: NA; CDR3nt: TGTGCCAGCAGCTTAGGCCGGGGAAAGTACACTGAAGCTTTCTTT; CDR3aa: CASSLGRGKYTEAFF
j_gene: TRBJ2-3; v_gene: TRBV4-3; abundance: many; d_gene: NA; CDR3nt: TGCGCCAGCAGCCAAGATATCAGCACAGATACGCAGTATTTT; CDR3aa: CASSQDISTDTQYF
j_gene: TRBJ2-3; v_gene: TRBV4-3; abundance: NA; d_gene: NA; CDR3nt: TGCGCCAGCAGCCAGGATGTGGGGAGCACAGATACGCAGTGTTTT; CDR3aa: CASSQDVGSTDTQCF
j_gene: TRBJ2-1; v_gene: TRBV7-6; abundance: many; d_gene: NA; CDR3nt: TGTGCCAGCAGCCCAGAGACATTCGCTTCCTACAATGAGCAGTTCTTC; CDR3aa: CASSPETFASYNEQFF
j_gene: TRBJ2-1; v_gene: TRBV11-2; abundance: many; d_gene: NA; CDR3nt: TGTGCCAGCAGCCTAGGGAACCCCAATGAGCAGTTCTTC; CDR3aa: CASSLGNPNEQFF
j_gene: TRBJ2-2; v_gene: TRBV12-3/TRBV12-4; abundance: many; d_gene: NA; CDR3nt: TGTGCCAGCACCCGATCAGCGGAGAACACCGGGGAGCTGTTTTTT; CDR3aa: CASTRSAENTGELFF
j_gene: TRBJ2-2; v_gene: TRBV6-2/TRBV6-3; abundance: NA; d_gene: NA; CDR3nt: TGTGCCAGCAGTTATGCGTTAAACACCGGGGAGCTGTTTTTT; CDR3aa: CASSYALNTGELFF
j_gene: TRBJ2-2; v_gene: TRBV19; abundance: many; d_gene: NA; CDR3nt: TGTGCCAGTACCCCTAGTGGGGGGCCGAACACCGGGGAGCTGTTTTTT; CDR3aa: CASTPSGGPNTGELFF
j_gene: TRBJ1-4; v_gene: TRBV7-9; abundance: many; d_gene: NA; CDR3nt: TGTGCCAGCAGCCCCTCCGGGAATGAAAAACTGTTTTTT; CDR3aa: CASSPSGNEKLFF
j_gene: TRBJ2-7; v_gene: TRBV20-1; abundance: many; d_gene: TRBD2; CDR3nt: TGCAGTGCTAGTCGGGCTAGCGGGATTAATGAGCAGTACTTC; CDR3aa: CSASRASGINEQYF
j_gene: TRBJ2-3; v_gene: TRBV15; abundance: many; d_gene: TRBD1; CDR3nt: TGTGCCACCAGCCCCCTCACAGGGGGGAGCACAGATACGCAGTATTTT; CDR3aa: CATSPLTGGSTDTQYF
j_gene: TRBJ2-7; v_gene: TRBV28; abundance: many; d_gene: TRBD2; CDR3nt: TGTGCCAGCAAACCCCCCTGGGGGGGTGTAAGTTATGGGTTCTACGAGCAGTACTTC; CDR3aa: CASKPPWGGVSYGFYEQYF
j_gene: TRBJ2-3; v_gene: TRBV5-6; abundance: NA; d_gene: TRBD1; CDR3nt: TGTGCCAGCAGCTGGAACACAGGGGCAGATACGCAGTATTTT; CDR3aa: CASSWNTGADTQYF
j_gene: TRBJ2-1; v_gene: TRBV4-1; abundance: many; d_gene: NA; CDR3nt: TGCGCCAGCAGTGTCGGCTACAATGAGCAGTTCTTC; CDR3aa: CASSVGYNEQFF
j_gene: TRBJ2-7; v_gene: TRBV7-2; abundance: once; d_gene: NA; CDR3nt: TGTGCCAGCAGCCTTCCCGGGACCTCCTACGAGCAGTACTTC; CDR3aa: CASSLPGTSYEQYF
j_gene: TRBJ2-3; v_gene: TRBV13; abundance: many; d_gene: NA; CDR3nt: TGTGCCAGCAGCTTGCCTCCTGGGGCAGATACGCAGTATTTT; CDR3aa: CASSLPPGADTQYF
j_gene: TRBJ2-4; v_gene: TRBV12-3/TRBV12-4; abundance: NA; d_gene: NA; CDR3nt: TGTGCCAGCAGCGCCCAGATGAGGACCAAAAACATTCAGTACTTC; CDR3aa: CASSAQMRTKNIQYF
j_gene: TRBJ2-3; v_gene: TRBV12-3/TRBV12-4; abundance: many; d_gene: NA; CDR3nt: TGTGCCAGCACCCCCCCCTTGGCCCCAAAAGACCCCGATCCGCAGTATTTT; CDR3aa: CASTPPLAPKDPDPQYF
j_gene: TRBJ1-5; v_gene: TRBV6-5; abundance: many; d_gene: NA; CDR3nt: TGTGCCAGCAGTTACCTTGACGGTCAGCCCCAGCATTTT; CDR3aa: CASSYLDGQPQHF
j_gene: TRBJ1-4; v_gene: TRBV7-9; abundance: many; d_gene: NA; CDR3nt: TGTGCCAGCAGCTTAGGCACTTGGAGTGAAAAACTGTTTTTT; CDR3aa: CASSLGTWSEKLFF
j_gene: TRBJ2-7; v_gene: TRBV14; abundance: many; d_gene: TRBD1; CDR3nt: TGTGCCAGCAGCCAAGGGTACAGGGGATACTACGAGCAGTACTTC; CDR3aa: CASSQGYRGYYEQYF
j_gene: TRBJ1-2; v_gene: TRBV9; abundance: many; d_gene: NA; CDR3nt: TGTGCCAGCAGCGTAGATCGGGGACTGTCAAATGGCTACACCTTC; CDR3aa: CASSVDRGLSNGYTF
j_gene: TRBJ2-1; v_gene: TRBV7-9; abundance: many; d_gene: TRBD2; CDR3nt: TGTGCCAGCAGCTTAGTTCTAGCGGGCTCCTCCTACAATGAGCAGTTCTTC; CDR3aa: CASSLVLAGSSYNEQFF
j_gene: TRBJ2-6; v_gene: TRBV10-3; abundance: few; d_gene: TRBD1; CDR3nt: TGTGCCATCAGTGGGGGACAGGGAGCTACTGGGGCCAACGTCCTGACTTTC; CDR3aa: CAISGGQGATGANVLTF
j_gene: TRBJ2-2; v_gene: TRBV9; abundance: many; d_gene: NA; CDR3nt: TGTGCCAGCAGCGTGTCCTCCACCGGGGAGCTGTTTTTT; CDR3aa: CASSVSSTGELFF
j_gene: TRBJ2-7; v_gene: TRBV6-2/TRBV6-3; abundance: many; d_gene: NA; CDR3nt: TGTGCCAGCAGTACAGGATTACACGAGCAGTACTTC; CDR3aa: CASSTGLHEQYF
j_gene: TRBJ2-7; v_gene: TRBV5-1; abundance: many; d_gene: NA; CDR3nt: TGCGCCAGCAGCTGGGACCGATCCTACGAGCAGTACTTC; CDR3aa: CASSWDRSYEQYF
j_gene: TRBJ2-1; v_gene: TRBV20-1; abundance: many; d_gene: NA; CDR3nt: TGCAGTGCTAGGGACGCGAGTTACAATGAGCAGTTCTTC; CDR3aa: CSARDASYNEQFF
j_gene: TRBJ2-7; v_gene: TRBV7-2; abundance: many; d_gene: NA; CDR3nt: TGTGCCAGCAGCCTGTGGCTACAAGTCTCTCAGCAGTACTTC; CDR3aa: CASSLWLQVSQQYF
j_gene: TRBJ2-7; v_gene: TRBV10-3; abundance: many; d_gene: NA; CDR3nt: TGTGCCATCAGTGAGTCCCCAGGGTACTACGAGCAGTACTTC; CDR3aa: CAISESPGYYEQYF
j_gene: TRBJ1-4; v_gene: TRBV6-6; abundance: NA; d_gene: NA; CDR3nt: TGTGCCAGCAGTTGCTTTTATCTGACGACGGATGAAAAACTGTTTTTT; CDR3aa: CASSCFYLTTDEKLFF
j_gene: TRBJ2-5; v_gene: TRBV27; abundance: few; d_gene: TRBD1; CDR3nt: TGTGCCAGCAGTACACGGACAGGGGAAGAGACCCAGTACTTC; CDR3aa: CASSTRTGEETQYF
j_gene: TRBJ1-2; v_gene: TRBV6-2/TRBV6-3; abundance: many; d_gene: NA; CDR3nt: TGTGCCAGCAGTTACCGGTCCTATGGCTACACCTTC; CDR3aa: CASSYRSYGYTF
j_gene: TRBJ1-1; v_gene: TRBV5-6; abundance: many; d_gene: TRBD1; CDR3nt: TGTGCCAGCAGCCTAGGGGTATGGGGACAGGGGGTTGAAGCTTTCTTT; CDR3aa: CASSLGVWGQGVEAFF
j_gene: TRBJ1-1; v_gene: TRBV4-1; abundance: many; d_gene: NA; CDR3nt: TGCGCCAGCAGCCAGACAGGTAACACTGAAGCTTTCTTT; CDR3aa: CASSQTGNTEAFF
j_gene: TRBJ2-2; v_gene: TRBV7-6; abundance: NA; d_gene: NA; CDR3nt: TGTGCCAGCAGCTTAGCGGAGGGGACCGGGGAGCTGTTTTTT; CDR3aa: CASSLAEGTGELFF
j_gene: TRBJ2-7; v_gene: TRBV2; abundance: many; d_gene: TRBD2; CDR3nt: TGTGCCAGCAGTGAATTCACTAGCGAGTTCTACGAGCAGTACTTC; CDR3aa: CASSEFTSEFYEQYF
j_gene: TRBJ2-7; v_gene: TRBV20-1; abundance: many; d_gene: NA; CDR3nt: TGCAGTGCTAGTTACGGCGAGCAGTACTTC; CDR3aa: CSASYGEQYF
j_gene: TRBJ1-1; v_gene: TRBV9; abundance: NA; d_gene: NA; CDR3nt: TGTGCCAGCAGCGTAGGGTCGGATCGGACTGAAGCTTTCTTT; CDR3aa: CASSVGSDRTEAFF
j_gene: TRBJ2-1; v_gene: TRBV28; abundance: many; d_gene: NA; CDR3nt: TGTGCCAGCAGTCCCCCCGGGAGCCCCTACAATGAGCAGTTCTTC; CDR3aa: CASSPPGSPYNEQFF
j_gene: TRBJ2-3; v_gene: TRBV4-3; abundance: many; d_gene: NA; CDR3nt: TGCGCCAGCAGCCAAGATTTCACAAGCACAGATACGCAGTATTTT; CDR3aa: CASSQDFTSTDTQYF
j_gene: TRBJ2-3; v_gene: TRBV28; abundance: many; d_gene: NA; CDR3nt: TGTGCCAGCAGTCTCGAGTCAGGGATCCCAAAGGGGCGGACAGATACGCAGTATTTT; CDR3aa: CASSLESGIPKGRTDTQYF
j_gene: TRBJ2-1; v_gene: TRBV4-3; abundance: many; d_gene: NA; CDR3nt: TGCGCCAGCAGCCAAGACGACGACTACACCAATGAGCAGTTCTTC; CDR3aa: CASSQDDDYTNEQFF
j_gene: TRBJ2-1; v_gene: TRBV5-1; abundance: many; d_gene: NA; CDR3nt: TGCGCCTCAAGGGCTAGCCGTGGCAATGAGCAGTTCTTC; CDR3aa: CASRASRGNEQFF